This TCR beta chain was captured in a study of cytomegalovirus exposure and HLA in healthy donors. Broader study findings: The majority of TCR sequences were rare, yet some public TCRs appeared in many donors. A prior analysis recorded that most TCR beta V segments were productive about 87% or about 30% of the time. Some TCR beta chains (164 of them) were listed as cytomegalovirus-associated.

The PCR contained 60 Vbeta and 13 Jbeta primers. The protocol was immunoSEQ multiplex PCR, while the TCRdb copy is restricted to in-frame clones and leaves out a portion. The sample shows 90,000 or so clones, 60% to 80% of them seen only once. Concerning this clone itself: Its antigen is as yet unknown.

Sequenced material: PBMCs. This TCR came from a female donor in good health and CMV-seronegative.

CDR3 in amino acids: CASSSAVGDTQYF. The CDR3 DNA is TGCGCCAGCAGCTCCGCGGTTGGAGATACGCAGTATTTT. The rearrangement uses TRBV5-1 and TRBJ2-3; D uncertain. Germline CDR1 reads SGHRS; CDR2 reads YFSETQ. CDR3 size: 13 residues. Trimming cost V 3 bases and J 5 bases, with 10 bases left between them.